This TCR beta chain was recorded in a study of human T cells and chemical hapten exposure. Original processing notes: With a range of 23,224 to 690,600, the median per sample was 95,638 TCRs. Using its own MiXCR run on the RACE reads, TCRdb lists one record per CDR3 protein. It is TCRdb's table, rather than the study itself, that gives the V and J calls and clone size. The data show about 380,000 distinct CDR3 sequences, more than 5% seen once. Per germline, CDR1 LGHNA and CDR2 YSLEER. J was trimmed by 8 bases and V by 0 bases; bases with no gene match: 10. The CDR3 is made up of 16 amino acids. This clonotype has only a few counts. Its matching antigen is unknown. Study-level points and caveats: Donors in the study had alopecia, meaning their immune response may differ from healthy people's. Sensitizing to DPC left TCRs with a frequency above 1 in 1000 unaltered.

Indicated time point: patch test 2, 6 weeks after DPC sensitization. Indicated treatment: therapeutic diphenylcyclopropenone sensitization with weekly scalp DPC. Alopecia patients, 18 to 70 years old and DPC-suitable, served as donors. This TCR was sampled from a woman between 18 and 29 years old with alopecia areata. Some clones in this sample may be carry-over from other donors' samples. The sequenced sample was whole blood, obtained in connection with sensitization to the hapten diphenylcyclopropenone (DPC). The chain couples TRBV4-3 to TRBJ2-3, with 8 bases identical to TRBD2. The CDR3 region is CASSQEDAGGGGTQYF. In nucleotides, the CDR3 is TGCGCCAGCAGCCAAGAAGATGCGGGGGGCGGAGGTACGCAGTATTTT.